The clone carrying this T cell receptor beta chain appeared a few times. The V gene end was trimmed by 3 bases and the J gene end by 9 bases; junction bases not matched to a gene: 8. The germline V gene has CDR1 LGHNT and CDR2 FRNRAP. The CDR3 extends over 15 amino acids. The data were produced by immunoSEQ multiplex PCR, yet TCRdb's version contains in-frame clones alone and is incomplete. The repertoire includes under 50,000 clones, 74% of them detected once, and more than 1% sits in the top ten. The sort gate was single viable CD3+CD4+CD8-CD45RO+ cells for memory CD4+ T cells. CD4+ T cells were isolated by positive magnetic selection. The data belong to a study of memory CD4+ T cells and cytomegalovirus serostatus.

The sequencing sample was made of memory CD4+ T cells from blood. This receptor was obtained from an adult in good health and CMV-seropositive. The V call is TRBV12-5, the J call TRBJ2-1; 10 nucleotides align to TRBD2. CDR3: CASGLAAGGPGEQFF. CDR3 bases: TGTGCTAGTGGTTTAGCAGCGGGGGGGCCGGGTGAGCAGTTCTTC.